The 5 T cell receptor beta chains below all came from one sample that was sequenced in a study of Ad26.COV2.S vaccination and SARS-CoV-2 variants. Only in-frame clones appear in the TCRdb table, and some are missing; sequencing was by immunoSEQ multiplex PCR. The table includes about 320,000 clones, roughly 90% detected once. Treatment given: some 20 received Ad26.COV2.S at low or high dose, single or two shots; about 5 received placebo; per-sample allocation not given. The study sampled participants on day 63 after the first vaccine or placebo injection. The material sequenced was peripheral blood, taken in a trial of Ad26.COV2.S vaccine versus placebo. These receptors all stem from a person between 18 and 65 years old who received the Ad26.COV2.S COVID-19 vaccine or a placebo.

This sequence joins TRBV27 and TRBJ2-1; TRBD2 aligns across 10 bases. Trimming at V came to 2 bases and at J to 2 bases, leaving 9 bases not matched to a gene. Per germline, CDR1 MNHEY and CDR2 SMNVEV (reference sequence). This CDR3 spans 18 amino acids. CDR3 residues: CASSLEASGSGPYNEQFF. The DNA for the CDR3 is TGTGCCAGCAGTTTAGAGGCTAGCGGGAGTGGCCCCTACAATGAGCAGTTCTTC.

The V gene is TRBV19, the J gene TRBJ2-7; no definite D call. The V gene lost 5 bases and the J gene lost 3 bases, with 11 bases spanning the gap. This CDR3 comprises 13 residues. Germline V gene lookup returns CDR1 LNHDA and CDR2 SQIVND (reference sequence). The chain's CDR3 is CASSLRDGYEQYF. As DNA, the CDR3 is TGTGCCAGTAGTCTAAGAGACGGCTACGAGCAGTACTTC.

This chain links TRBV19 with TRBJ1-1, with 8 nucleotides matching TRBD1. Looked up from germline, CDR1 is LNHDA and CDR2 is SQIVND (reference sequence). The V and J ends lost 2 bases and 3 bases, in that order; junction bases with no gene match: 14. The CDR3 consists of 18 residues. The CDR3 spells CASSINMVAGGQDTEAFF. CDR3 DNA sequence: TGTGCCAGTAGTATAAATATGGTGGCAGGGGGCCAGGACACTGAAGCTTTCTTT.

The chain has TRBV27 and TRBJ1-2; 8 nucleotides match TRBD1. Germline CDR1 reads MNHEY; CDR2 reads SMNVEV (reference sequence). This CDR3 spans 14 amino acids. V trimming: 1 base; J trimming: 5 bases; junction bases outside the gene matches: 3. The chain's CDR3 is CASSLYQGAYGYTF. The CDR3, as DNA: TGTGCCAGCAGTTTATATCAGGGGGCATATGGCTACACCTTC.

This CDR3 reads CATSPPGDRTGDGEQFF. Written as DNA, the CDR3 is TGTGCCACCAGCCCCCCGGGGGACAGAACGGGCGACGGTGAGCAGTTCTTC. This sequence joins TRBV15 and TRBJ2-1; maybe TRBD1 (7 bases). V was trimmed by 5 bases and J by 9 bases, leaving 26 bases between them. Germline V CDR1 and CDR2: LNHNV, YYDKDF (reference sequence). This CDR3 region has 17 residues.